These T cell receptor beta chains were read from a single sample in a study of OX40 agonist ivuxolimab in advanced cancers. Using immunoSEQ multiplex PCR, the repertoire was profiled, and TCRdb retains in-frame clones only, with some absent. The profile shows about 36,000 clones, roughly 81% of them singletons. The source material was CD4+ or CD8+ T cells sorted from blood, sampled in a trial of the OX40 agonist ivuxolimab. These receptors were collected from an adult with an advanced solid tumor such as melanoma, head and neck, liver or kidney cancer. Both conserved end residues are part of each CDR3. A D gene is named only where the DNA matches it firmly. Clone size is shown for a subset of rows, as once, few, many or a class of expanded clone.

cdr3_nt	cdr3_aa	cdr3_length	v_call	j_call	d_call	clone_size
TGTGCCAGCACTGCCCAACGACGCTCTGAAGCTTTCTTT	CASTAQRRSEAFF	13	TRBV19	TRBJ1-1	NA	NA
TGTGCCAGCAGCTCCGACAGGACCGTTAATTCACCCCTCCACTTT	CASSSDRTVNSPLHF	15	TRBV7-9	TRBJ1-6	NA	few
TGTGCCAGCAGCTTGGCGGGGGTAGGGAACCACGAGCAGTACTTC	CASSLAGVGNHEQYF	15	TRBV5-4	TRBJ2-7	NA	NA
TGTGCCAGCTCACCTGGTCAGACAATTAACAATGAAAAACTGTTTTTT	CASSPGQTINNEKLFF	16	TRBV18	TRBJ1-4	NA	NA
TGTGCCAGCAGCTTAGGTAGCGGGGAAACCTACGAGCAGTACTTC	CASSLGSGETYEQYF	15	TRBV11-3	TRBJ2-7	TRBD2	NA
TGTGCCAGCAGCCGGACTGAAGTAAACACTGAAGCTTTCTTT	CASSRTEVNTEAFF	14	TRBV7-2	TRBJ1-1	NA	NA
TGTGCCAGCGGTCAACAGGTCCCTCAAGAGACCCAGTACTTC	CASGQQVPQETQYF	14	TRBV2	TRBJ2-5	NA	NA
TGTGCCAGCAGCTTAGCGGGGAATTACGAGCAGTACTTC	CASSLAGNYEQYF	13	TRBV7-6	TRBJ2-7	NA	medium-sized
TGTGCCAGCAGCGAGGGGGGCTACAATGAGCAGTTCTTC	CASSEGGYNEQFF	13	TRBV9	TRBJ2-1	NA	NA
TGTGCCAGCAGTGATCGTCTAGGGACCCAGTACTTC	CASSDRLGTQYF	12	TRBV6-5	TRBJ2-5	NA	NA
TGTGCCTGGAGCCGGCCGGTGTCAGCTTTCTTT	CAWSRPVSAFF	11	TRBV30	TRBJ1-1	NA	NA
TGTGCCAGCAGCCTCCCAGGGGGGGTCCACGAGCAGTACTTC	CASSLPGGVHEQYF	14	TRBV5-4	TRBJ2-7	NA	NA
TGTGCCAGCAGTTTCCTGACAGGGGGCAAGGTGAAAGCTGAAGCTTTCTTT	CASSFLTGGKVKAEAFF	17	TRBV28	TRBJ1-1	TRBD1	NA
TGTGCCAGCTCGTTCGGGGGATACGAGCAGTACTTC	CASSFGGYEQYF	12	TRBV6-5	TRBJ2-7	NA	NA
TGTGCCAGCAGCTTACCGGGACTAGCGGGCTACAATGAGCAGTTCTTC	CASSLPGLAGYNEQFF	16	TRBV11-2	TRBJ2-1	TRBD2	NA
TGTGCCAGCAGCTTAGAGGGGACTAGCCCCTCTCAACGTACGCAGTATTTT	CASSLEGTSPSQRTQYF	17	TRBV11-2	TRBJ2-3	TRBD2	NA
TGTGCCAGCAGCCCCCTTGGAGGTAGGGGGAGGAACTATGGCTACACCTTC	CASSPLGGRGRNYGYTF	17	TRBV5-4	TRBJ1-2	NA	NA